The clone carrying this T cell receptor beta chain appeared many times. Its antigen is not known. The record originates from a study of CD8 T cells in ankylosing spondylitis. Whole-study findings and limits: Typical of ankylosing spondylitis blood, it appeared, was a TCR beta motif of several highly homologous variants. Clones that were linked to disease were CD8+ and were relatively rare in peripheral blood. Reported data indicate significant enrichment of disease-linked clones within matched ankylosing spondylitis synovial fluid.

The germline V gene has CDR1 SGHTS and CDR2 YDEGEE. V was pared by 2 bases and J by 8 bases, with 13 bases between. The CDR3 sequence is 14 residues long. TCR beta libraries were made by quantitative 5'-RACE with molecular barcodes. In TCRdb, the 5' RACE reads were re-called with MiXCR into one record per CDR3 protein. The repertoire holds about 250,000 distinct CDR3 sequences, 10% to 13% seen once, with less than 3% in the top ten. The TCR originated in a male donor with ankylosing spondylitis or in good health (not recorded which). Material: blood, either unsorted or a sorted T cell fraction (not recorded which). The chain has TRBV5-8 and TRBJ1-4; D perhaps matches TRBD1 (6 bases). CDR3 sequence reads: CASSLLGGQEKLFF. Here the CDR3 DNA reads TGTGCCAGCAGCTTATTAGGGGGGCAAGAAAAACTGTTTTTT.